Shown below are 11 T cell receptor beta chains from a single sample sequenced in a study of CD8+ T cells in alopecia areata. As the sequencing template, cDNA was produced by extracting RNA and reverse transcribing it. Measured with immunoSEQ multiplex PCR; TCRdb has only the in-frame clones, and not every one. The sample lists over 200,000 clones, 50% to 60% occurring once. The sequencing used CD4+ T cells sorted from blood, collected at week 0. The receptor source for this set is a human donor with alopecia areata.

A remark on this clone: This specimen includes other DNA sequences encoding the same CDR3. The chain links TRBV29-1 to TRBJ1-3, with D uncertain. The CDR3 contains 13 residues. CDR1 and CDR2 from the germline V gene are SQVTM and ANQGSEA. V lost 3 bases, J lost 4 bases, and 10 bases lay in between. CDR3 region: CSVDGGSGNTIYF. The CDR3 region has the DNA TGCAGCGTTGATGGAGGGTCCGGAAACACCATATATTTT.

This clone was seen a single time. The chain has TRBV9 and TRBJ1-1; 10 bases are shared with TRBD1. Trimming at V came to 4 bases and at J to 4 bases, leaving 4 bases not matched to a gene. Germline CDR1 reads SGDLS; CDR2 reads YYNGEE. The CDR3 consists of 14 residues. The CDR3: CASSKGQGSTEAFF. The DNA for the CDR3 is TGTGCCAGCAGCAAGGGACAGGGGAGCACTGAAGCTTTCTTT.

This chain's CDR3 is CASSDTETSGGNNEQFF. The CDR3 DNA reads as TGTGCCAGCAGTGACACAGAGACTAGCGGGGGGAACAATGAGCAGTTCTTC. The chain links TRBV6-4 to TRBJ2-1; 13 bases line up with TRBD2. The CDR3 is 17 residues long. The ends lost 2 bases at V and 5 bases at J; junction bases unmatched: 6. Germline V CDR1 and CDR2: MRHNA, SNTAGT.

This clone occurred once. The chain employs TRBV30 and TRBJ2-1; D is unclear. The CDR3 covers 11 residues. Germline-derived CDR1 and CDR2 are GTSNPN and SVGIG (reference sequence). Between the trimmed V and J ends, which lost 2 bases and 7 bases, there was a span of 6 bases. The CDR3 loop is CAWSPLNEQFF. In nucleotides, the CDR3 is TGTGCCTGGAGTCCCTTGAATGAGCAGTTCTTC.

The chain employs TRBV25-1 and TRBJ2-2, with D tentatively TRBD1 (6 bases). Germline CDR1 MGHDK, CDR2 SYGVNS. The ends were cut back, 1 base at V and 1 base at J, with 10 bases in the middle. The CDR3 length is 16 residues. DNA of the CDR3: TGTGCCAGCAGTGAATTAAGGGGGAGGAACACCGGGGAGCTGTTTTTT. It yields the protein CASSELRGRNTGELFF.

This clone was counted between two and nine times. The chain couples TRBV6-5 to TRBJ2-7, with D perhaps TRBD1 or TRBD2 (5 bases each). The CDR3 runs to 15 residues. The V end was cut by 4 bases, the J end by 2 bases, with 15 bases between. From germline, CDR1 is MNHEY and CDR2 SVGAGI. CDR3 residues: CASSFGRDGTYEQYF. In DNA form, the CDR3 reads TGTGCCAGCAGTTTCGGAAGGGACGGGACCTACGAGCAGTACTTC.

V is TRBV11-1 and J is TRBJ2-1; no firm D call. The V gene lost 5 bases and the J gene lost 1 base, with 18 bases spanning the gap. The germline V gene has CDR1 SGHAT and CDR2 FQDESV (reference sequence). This CDR3 contains 17 residues. The CDR3 bases are TGTGCCAGCAGCCGGAAGGATCCGCCCCGATCCTACAATGAGCAGTTCTTC. This codes for CASSRKDPPRSYNEQFF.

This clone has only one observation. The J gene is TRBJ1-4, the V gene TRBV4-1; no firm D call. Looked up from germline, CDR1 is MGHRA and CDR2 is YSYEKL. V gave up 0 bases and J gave up 6 bases, with 8 bases separating them. The CDR3 covers 14 residues. CDR3 DNA: TGCGCCAGCAGCCAAGATGGGTTTGATGAAAAACTGTTTTTT. It yields the protein CASSQDGFDEKLFF.

V and J are TRBV27 and TRBJ1-5, with 9 bases fitting TRBD1. J lost 6 bases, V lost 5 bases, and 14 bases had no gene match. The CDR3 is made up of 17 amino acids. Per the germline V gene, CDR1 is MNHEY and CDR2 is SMNVEV (reference sequence). The chain's CDR3 is CASSPTATGGAGQPQHF. In DNA form, the CDR3 reads TGTGCCAGCAGTCCTACCGCGACAGGGGGAGCAGGTCAGCCCCAGCATTTT.

The chain joins TRBV6-5 to TRBJ1-1; D is uncertain. V was shortened by 7 bases and J by 5 bases, with 8 bases between the two germline ends. This CDR3 has 11 residues. CDR1 and CDR2 from the germline V gene are MNHEY and SVGAGI. CDR3 sequence reads: CASTIMTEAFF. The CDR3 DNA sequence: TGTGCCAGCACCATCATGACTGAAGCTTTCTTT.

The V call is TRBV7-9, the J call TRBJ2-3; 7 nucleotides align to TRBD2. Germline CDR1 SEHNR, CDR2 FQNEAQ (reference sequence). This CDR3 is 15 amino acids long. Trimming removed 2 bases from V and 1 base from J; junction bases left unmatched: 3. CDR3 sequence: CASSLMLAGTDTQYF. In DNA form, the CDR3 reads TGTGCCAGCAGCTTAATGCTAGCGGGCACAGATACGCAGTATTTT.